This TCR beta chain was identified in a study of T cells in Graves' hyperthyroidism and ophthalmopathy. Researchers amplified the TCR beta CDR3 regions from RNA transcripts. Carried out on the TCR CDR3, a first-round RT-PCR used the HTBI primer set. TCRdb reprocessed the multiplex PCR reads with MiXCR, giving one entry per CDR3 protein. The sample yields around 370,000 distinct CDR3 sequences, less than 20% seen once. The TCR sequence derives from a man between 18 and 29 years old with Graves' ophthalmopathy. The sequenced sample consisted of blood.

CDR3 in DNA: TGTGCCAGCAGTGAAGGGACTGCCAATTCACCCCTCCACTTT. It yields the protein CASSEGTANSPLHF. The chain has TRBV6-1 and TRBJ1-6; D gene unclear. The CDR3 spans 14 residues. V lost 1 base and J 7 bases, leaving 8 bases between the germline ends. Germline loops: CDR1 MNHNS, CDR2 SASEGT.